Each of the 30 T cell receptor beta chains below was sequenced from the same sample in a study of vaccination and CD4 T cells after COVID-19. At the Johns Hopkins FTIC core, DNA taken from cultured CD4+ T cells was sequenced by way of the Oncomine TCR Beta short-read assay. TCRdb analysed the PCR reads with MiXCR anew, one entry per CDR3 protein. Among some 3,900 distinct CDR3 sequences, 15% to 20% were seen once, and the ten largest hold over 12%. What these receptors recognize is not known. Treatment: roughly 10-day PBMC culture with coronavirus spike peptide pools or control peptides (ViraFEST assay). Sequences were obtained from CD4+ T cells from blood, cultured in vitro. Receptors originate from a human donor who had recovered from COVID-19.

V is TRBV12-5 and J is TRBJ1-2; 7 bases map to TRBD1. CDR3 length equals 13 residues. In germline, CDR1 is LGHNT, CDR2 FRNRAP. The V segment lost 7 bases and the J segment 6 bases; nucleotides outside the gene matches: 8. CDR3 coding DNA: TGTGCTAGTGCCCGACAGGGCTTGGATGGCTACACCTTC. Residues: CASARQGLDGYTF. The full variable domain, rest sourced from reference TRBV12-5 and TRBJ1-2, is DARVTQTPRHKVTEMGQEVTMRCQPILGHNTVFWYRQTMMQGLELLAYFRNRAPLDDSGMPKDRFSAEMPDATLATLKIQPSEPRDSAVYFCASARQGLDGYTFGSGTRLTVV.

V usage is TRBV15 and J usage is TRBJ2-7; no clear D gene. Trimming took 0 bases from V and 3 from J, leaving 18 bases between them. This CDR3 is built from 17 residues. Germline CDR1 is LNHNV and CDR2 is YYDKDF (reference sequence). CDR3 DNA sequence: TGTGCCACCAGCAGAGATACGTTAGGCCACAACGGCTACGAGCAGTACTTC. It translates to CATSRDTLGHNGYEQYF.

The chain carries TRBV12-3 or TRBV12-4 and TRBJ1-2; D may be TRBD1 (6 bases). The CDR3 has 14 residues. Trimming cost V 7 bases and J 4 bases, with 16 bases left between them. The CDR3 is CASTPQGRTYGYTF. The CDR3 DNA follows: TGTGCCAGCACCCCGCAGGGGCGCACCTATGGCTACACCTTC.

By share, this clonotype counts as medium-sized. V and J are TRBV2 and TRBJ1-5; 9 bases map to TRBD1. The germline gives CDR1 SNHLY, CDR2 FYNNEI. The CDR3 totals 15 residues. Unmatched junction bases numbered 10, after V lost 7 bases and J lost 6 bases. The CDR3 nucleotides read TGTGCCAGCACCGCAGGGGGACAGGGAATTCAGCCCCAGCATTTT. This gives the protein CASTAGGQGIQPQHF.

In its sample, this clonotype ranks as medium-sized. This rearrangement joins TRBV5-4 to TRBJ1-6; D call uncertain. This CDR3 is built from 13 residues. The germline V gene encodes CDR1 SGHNT and CDR2 YYREEE (reference sequence). The germline V and J ends were trimmed by 4 bases and 14 bases, with 16 bases remaining between them. The chain's CDR3 is CASSPGPERTLHF. Written as DNA, the CDR3 is TGTGCCAGCAGCCCCGGGCCAGAAAGGACCCTCCACTTT.

The rearrangement joins TRBV12-3 or TRBV12-4 to TRBJ1-2; D gene uncertain. The V and J ends lost 7 bases and 4 bases respectively, with 16 bases between them. The CDR3 extends over 14 amino acids. The CDR3: CASTLRPGSYGYTF. CDR3 bases: TGTGCCAGCACCTTACGTCCAGGAAGCTATGGCTACACCTTC.

The rearrangement links TRBV27 to TRBJ1-2, with a possible D match to TRBD1 (6 bases). Trimming took 4 bases from V and 6 from J, leaving 18 bases between them. The CDR3 is 15 residues long. Germline CDR1 is MNHEY and CDR2 is SMNVEV (reference sequence). CDR3 loop: CASSSYREGSDGYTF. For the CDR3, the DNA is TGTGCCAGCAGTTCGTACAGGGAGGGGTCCGATGGCTACACCTTC.

The chain joins TRBV5-1 to TRBJ2-5; 12 nucleotides match TRBD2. CDR3 length equals 18 residues. From germline, CDR1 is SGHRS and CDR2 YFSETQ. The V and J ends lost 0 bases and 3 bases, in that order; junction bases with no gene match: 9. DNA for the CDR3: TGCGCCAGCAGCTTGGTCCCGCTGTCTAGCGGGGGGGAAGAGACCCAGTACTTC. Amino acid sequence: CASSLVPLSSGGEETQYF.

This chain connects TRBV10-3 to TRBJ1-1, with TRBD1 as a possible D gene (6 bases). This CDR3 has 12 amino acids. V gave up 6 bases and J gave up 4 bases, with 9 bases separating them. Per germline, CDR1 ENHRY and CDR2 SYGVKD. The CDR3 bases are TGTGCCATCAGAATGACAGGCACTGAAGCTTTCTTT. Encoded protein: CAIRMTGTEAFF.

This chain joins TRBV19 and TRBJ1-2; weak D call: TRBD1 (5 bases). V lost 2 bases and J lost 1, with 14 bases in between. This CDR3 has 16 residues. Germline V gives CDR1 LNHDA, CDR2 SQIVND (reference sequence). CDR3 coding DNA: TGTGCCAGTAGTATACCCGGGACGTTAGATAACTATGGCTACACCTTC. Its protein is CASSIPGTLDNYGYTF. The full variable domain, its missing parts supplied by reference TRBV19 and TRBJ1-2, is DGGITQSPKYLFRKEGQNVTLSCEQNLNHDAMYWYRQDPGQGLRLIYYSQIVNDFQKGDIAEGYSVSREKKESFPLTVTSAQKNPTAFYLCASSIPGTLDNYGYTFGSGTRLTVV.

This clonotype was seen a few times. V usage is TRBV10-3 and J usage is TRBJ1-2; 9 positions agree with TRBD1. CDR1 and CDR2 from the germline V gene are ENHRY and SYGVKD. V lost 6 bases and J lost 4; bases outside the gene matches: 9. The CDR3 contains 15 residues. The CDR3 spells CAIRETGGLFYGYTF. Here the CDR3 DNA reads TGTGCCATCAGGGAAACAGGGGGCCTATTCTATGGCTACACCTTC.

This clonotype was seen more than once but under ten times. V usage is TRBV7-2 and J usage is TRBJ2-7, with D uncertain. Germline values: CDR1 SGHTA, CDR2 FQGNSA. The germline V and J ends were trimmed by 5 bases and 0 bases, with 5 bases remaining between them. The CDR3 runs 12 residues. The CDR3 here is CASSLSSYEQYF. CDR3 sequence (DNA): TGTGCCAGCAGCCTGAGCTCCTACGAGCAGTACTTC.

V usage is TRBV30 and J usage is TRBJ1-2; D is perhaps TRBD1 (6 bases). The CDR3 loop spans 12 amino acids. Germline loops: CDR1 GTSNPN, CDR2 SVGIG (reference sequence). Trimming pared 0 bases from V and 12 bases from J, leaving 14 bases between. The CDR3 nucleotides are TGTGCCTGGAGTGTAGGGGGTTCCGAAGACACCTTC. Its translation is CAWSVGGSEDTF.

This clonotype was recorded a few times. CDR3 DNA: TGTGCCAGCAGCCCGTCGACAGGCTTTTATAATTCACCCCTCCACTTT. Encoded protein: CASSPSTGFYNSPLHF. The chain uses TRBV7-9 and TRBJ1-6; D might be TRBD1 (6 bases). V was clipped by 5 bases and J by 4 bases, with 15 bases between them. CDR3 size: 16 residues. Germline V lookup: CDR1 SEHNR, CDR2 FQNEAQ (reference sequence).

CDR3 residues: CASKRSGEQYF. The CDR3 DNA reads as TGTGCCAGCAAGAGGAGTGGTGAGCAGTACTTC. The chain recombines TRBV6-1 with TRBJ2-7; D not certain. CDR1 MNHNS and CDR2 SASEGT come from the germline V gene. There are 11 residues in the CDR3. Trimming cost V 7 bases and J 7 bases, with 11 bases left between them.

This clonotype was counted between two and nine times. This chain connects TRBV11-3 to TRBJ2-1; the match to TRBD2 covers 16 bases. The CDR3 spans 18 residues. V lost 1 base to trimming and J lost 2 bases; unmatched junction nucleotides: 2. Germline loops: CDR1 SGHNT, CDR2 YENEEA. The CDR3 DNA is TGTGCCAGCAGCTTAGTGGGGACTAGCGGGGGGGCCTACAATGAGCAGTTCTTC. Encoded protein: CASSLVGTSGGAYNEQFF. Using reference TRBV11-3 and TRBJ2-1 for the parts outside the CDR3, the full variable domain is EAGVVQSPRYKIIEKKQPVAFWCNPISGHNTLYWYLQNLGQGPELLIRYENEEAVDDSQLPKDRFSAERLKGVDSTLKIQPAELGDSAVYLCASSLVGTSGGAYNEQFFGPGTRLTVL.

The CDR3 sequence is CASSHGTSLSYTF. Here the CDR3 DNA reads TGTGCCAGCAGTCACGGGACATCTTTGAGCTACACCTTC. V is TRBV27 and J is TRBJ1-2; the D gene is possibly TRBD1 (6 bases). The V end lost 5 bases, the J end lost 9 bases, and 16 bases lay between the germline ends. Per germline, CDR1 MNHEY and CDR2 SMNVEV (reference sequence). This CDR3 region has 13 residues.

This clonotype came up a few times. The rearrangement joins TRBV6-1 to TRBJ2-7; 16 bases are a match to TRBD2. CDR3 length equals 16 residues. The V gene end was trimmed by 4 bases and the J gene end by 3 bases; junction bases not matched to a gene: 3. Germline V gene lookup returns CDR1 MNHNS and CDR2 SASEGT. In nucleotides, the CDR3 is TGTGCCAGCAGTGCCGGGACTAGCGGGGGGGTCTACGAGCAGTACTTC. This translates into CASSAGTSGGVYEQYF.

This clonotype was seen only a few times. The rearrangement links TRBV6-5 to TRBJ2-7; the D gene is possibly TRBD2 (6 bases). Germline V lookup: CDR1 MNHEY, CDR2 SVGAGI. V shed 8 bases and J shed 3 bases, with 17 bases lying between them. CDR3 length: 14 residues. This CDR3 reads CASQLSRGNYEQYF. The CDR3, as DNA: TGTGCCAGCCAGTTAAGTCGGGGGAACTACGAGCAGTACTTC.

This clonotype was counted only a few times. The chain recombines TRBV11-2 with TRBJ2-3; no clear D. CDR1 is SGHAT, CDR2 FQNNGV, per germline. The CDR3 sequence is 12 residues long. V gave up 0 bases and J gave up 2 bases, with 0 bases separating them. The CDR3 here is CASSLDTDTQYF. The DNA for the CDR3 is TGTGCCAGCAGCTTAGACACAGATACGCAGTATTTT.

Points on this clonotype: Being one base from a much bigger clone, this may be a read error. The rearrangement uses TRBV5-6 and TRBJ2-5; 13 bases are a match to TRBD2. Germline CDR1 is SGHDT and CDR2 is YYEEEE. The CDR3 extends over 15 amino acids. V was pared by 4 bases and J by 1 base, with 1 base of the junction left unmatched. The CDR3 DNA reads TGTGCCAGCAGCCGACTAGCGGGGGGCCAAGAGACCCAGTACTTC. It encodes CASSRLAGGQETQYF.

This clonotype is large. The gene calls are TRBV6-1 and TRBJ1-2; D call uncertain. V was pared by 5 bases and J by 6 bases, with 16 bases between. Germline CDR1 reads MNHNS; CDR2 reads SASEGT. This CDR3 contains 14 residues. In DNA, the CDR3 is TGTGCCAGCAGTCCCCTCCCCACACCGGATGGCTACACCTTC. It encodes CASSPLPTPDGYTF.

The V call is TRBV5-1, the J call TRBJ1-1; D is undetermined. This CDR3 has 15 amino acids. Germline V lookup: CDR1 SGHRS, CDR2 YFSETQ. Trimming shortened V by 4 bases and J by 0 bases, and 13 bases separated the two germline ends. CDR3 sequence reads: CASSPGLYLNTEAFF. CDR3 coding DNA: TGCGCCAGCAGCCCAGGACTCTATTTGAACACTGAAGCTTTCTTT.

This chain links TRBV5-5 with TRBJ2-7, with a possible D match to TRBD1 (6 bases). V lost 0 bases, J lost 1 base, and 14 bases lay in between. The length of the CDR3 is 16 residues. Germline CDR1 is SGHKS and CDR2 is YYEKEE (reference sequence). DNA for the CDR3: TGTGCCAGCAGCTTGGGAGGCGCACAGGGATCCTACGAGCAGTACTTC. Amino acid sequence: CASSLGGAQGSYEQYF. The whole variable domain, remainder taken from reference TRBV5-5 and TRBJ2-7, is DAGVTQSPTHLIKTRGQQVTLRCSPISGHKSVSWYQQVLGQGPQFIFQYYEKEERGRGNFPDRFSARQFPNYSSELNVNALLLGDSALYLCASSLGGAQGSYEQYFGPGTRLTVT.

Within the sample, this clonotype is medium-sized (0.01 to 0.1%). The chain uses TRBV21-1 and TRBJ1-5. TRBV21-1 is a recognized pseudogene. The CDR3 extends over 16 amino acids. CDR3 nucleotides: TGTGCCAGCAGCAAAGAGGCTGGGGATAGCAATCAGCCCCAGCATTTT. It specifies CASSKEAGDSNQPQHF.

The rearrangement joins TRBV2 to TRBJ2-1; D remains ambiguous. The CDR3 consists of 13 residues. V was clipped by 7 bases and J by 4 bases, with 11 bases between them. Germline V gives CDR1 SNHLY, CDR2 FYNNEI. CDR3 loop: CASMNRIYNEQFF. The CDR3 DNA is TGTGCCAGCATGAACAGAATATACAATGAGCAGTTCTTC.

This clonotype has only a few counts. J is TRBJ1-6 and V is TRBV30, with a weak D call TRBD1 (5 bases). The germline V and J ends were trimmed by 2 bases and 7 bases, with 12 bases remaining between them. The germline CDR1 and CDR2 sequences are GTSNPN and SVGIG (reference sequence). This CDR3 contains 14 residues. The CDR3 DNA reads TGTGCCTGGAGTCAGGGTTTGGGGAATTCACCCCTCCACTTT. Its translation: CAWSQGLGNSPLHF.

This chain links TRBV2 with TRBJ2-3; no clear D gene. Trimming removed 6 bases at V and 1 base at J, with 14 bases between. This CDR3 has 15 residues. Germline V gene sequence: CDR1 SNHLY, CDR2 FYNNEI. This CDR3 reads CASRRTDHGTDTQYF. DNA of the CDR3: TGTGCCAGCAGGAGGACCGATCACGGCACAGATACGCAGTATTTT.

This clonotype is medium-sized in the sample. This rearrangement joins TRBV6-1 to TRBJ1-3; unclear D gene. This CDR3 region has 15 residues. Germline values: CDR1 MNHNS, CDR2 SASEGT. V was pared by 3 bases and J by 0 bases, with 9 bases between. CDR3 in amino acids: CASSETGISGNTIYF. CDR3 DNA sequence: TGTGCCAGCAGTGAGACGGGCATCTCTGGAAACACCATATATTTT.

This clonotype is categorized as medium-sized. This chain joins TRBV6-1 and TRBJ1-1, with 9 bases lining up with TRBD1. Germline CDR1 and CDR2: MNHNS and SASEGT. Trimming cost V 7 bases and J 5 bases; bases outside gene matches: 5. CDR3 length equals 13 residues. DNA of the CDR3: TGTGCCAGCACCAGACAGGGGGGAACTGAAGCTTTCTTT. Translation: CASTRQGGTEAFF.